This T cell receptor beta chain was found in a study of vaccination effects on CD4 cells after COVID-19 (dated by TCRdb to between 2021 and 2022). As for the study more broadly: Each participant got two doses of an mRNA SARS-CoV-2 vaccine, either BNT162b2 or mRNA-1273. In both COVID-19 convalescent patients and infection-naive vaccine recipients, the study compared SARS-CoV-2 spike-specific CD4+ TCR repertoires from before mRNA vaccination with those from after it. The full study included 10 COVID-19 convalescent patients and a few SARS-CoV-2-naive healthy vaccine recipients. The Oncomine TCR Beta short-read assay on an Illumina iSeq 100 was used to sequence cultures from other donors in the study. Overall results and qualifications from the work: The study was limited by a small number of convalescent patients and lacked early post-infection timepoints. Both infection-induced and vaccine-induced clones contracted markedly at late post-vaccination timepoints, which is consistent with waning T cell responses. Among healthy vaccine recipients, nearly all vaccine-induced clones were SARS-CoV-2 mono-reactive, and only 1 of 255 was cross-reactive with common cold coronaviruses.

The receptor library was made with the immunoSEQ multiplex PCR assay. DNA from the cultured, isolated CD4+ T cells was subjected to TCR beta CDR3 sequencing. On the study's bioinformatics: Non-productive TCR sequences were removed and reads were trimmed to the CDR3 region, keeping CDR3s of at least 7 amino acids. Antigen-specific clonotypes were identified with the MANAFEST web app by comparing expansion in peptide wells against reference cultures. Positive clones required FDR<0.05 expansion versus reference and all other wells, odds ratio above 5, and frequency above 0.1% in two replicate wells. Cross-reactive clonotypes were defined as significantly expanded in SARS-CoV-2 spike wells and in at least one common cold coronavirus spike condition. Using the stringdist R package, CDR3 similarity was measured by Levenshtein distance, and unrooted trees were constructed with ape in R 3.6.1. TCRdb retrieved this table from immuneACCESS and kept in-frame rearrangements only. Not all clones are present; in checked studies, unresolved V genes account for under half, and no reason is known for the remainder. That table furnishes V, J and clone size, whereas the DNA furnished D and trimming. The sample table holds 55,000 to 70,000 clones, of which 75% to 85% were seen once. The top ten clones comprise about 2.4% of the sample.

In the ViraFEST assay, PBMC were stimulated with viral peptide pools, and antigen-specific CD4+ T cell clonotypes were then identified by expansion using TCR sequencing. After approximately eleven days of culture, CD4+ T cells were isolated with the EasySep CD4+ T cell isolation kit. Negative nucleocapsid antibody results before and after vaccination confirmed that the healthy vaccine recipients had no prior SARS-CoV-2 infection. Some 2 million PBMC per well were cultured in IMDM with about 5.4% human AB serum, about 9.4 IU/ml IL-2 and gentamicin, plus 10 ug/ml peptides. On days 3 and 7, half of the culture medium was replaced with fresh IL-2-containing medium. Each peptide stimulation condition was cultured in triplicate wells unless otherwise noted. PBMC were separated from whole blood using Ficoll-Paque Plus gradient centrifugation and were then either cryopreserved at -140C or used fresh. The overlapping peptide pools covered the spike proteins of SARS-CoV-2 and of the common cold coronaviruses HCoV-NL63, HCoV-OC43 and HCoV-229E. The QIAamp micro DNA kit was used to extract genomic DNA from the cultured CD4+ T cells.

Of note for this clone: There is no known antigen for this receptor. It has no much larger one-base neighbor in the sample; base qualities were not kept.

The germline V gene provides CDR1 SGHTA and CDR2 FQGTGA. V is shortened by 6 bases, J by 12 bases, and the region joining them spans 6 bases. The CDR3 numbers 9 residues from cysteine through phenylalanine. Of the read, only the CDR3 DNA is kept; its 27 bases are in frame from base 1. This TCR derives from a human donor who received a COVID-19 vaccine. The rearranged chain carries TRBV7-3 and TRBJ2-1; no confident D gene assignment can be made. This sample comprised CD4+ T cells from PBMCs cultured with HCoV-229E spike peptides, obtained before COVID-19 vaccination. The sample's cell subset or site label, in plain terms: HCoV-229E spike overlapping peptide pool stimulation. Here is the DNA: TGTGCCAGCAGGCCAGGGCAGTTCTTC. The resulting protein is CASRPGQFF.